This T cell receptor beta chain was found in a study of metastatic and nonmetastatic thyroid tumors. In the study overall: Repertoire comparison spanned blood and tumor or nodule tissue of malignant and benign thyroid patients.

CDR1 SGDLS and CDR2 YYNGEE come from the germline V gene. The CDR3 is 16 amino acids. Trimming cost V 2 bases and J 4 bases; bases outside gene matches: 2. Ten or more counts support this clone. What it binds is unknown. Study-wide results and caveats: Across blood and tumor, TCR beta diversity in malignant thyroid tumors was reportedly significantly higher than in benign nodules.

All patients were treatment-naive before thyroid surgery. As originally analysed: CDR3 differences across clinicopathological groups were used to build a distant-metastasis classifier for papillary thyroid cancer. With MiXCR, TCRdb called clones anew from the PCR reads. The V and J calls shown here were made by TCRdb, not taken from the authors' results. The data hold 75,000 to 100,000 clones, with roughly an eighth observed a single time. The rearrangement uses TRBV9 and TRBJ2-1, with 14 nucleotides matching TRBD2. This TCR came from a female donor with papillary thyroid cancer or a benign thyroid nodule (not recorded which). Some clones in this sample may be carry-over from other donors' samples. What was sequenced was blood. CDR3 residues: CASSVGTSGRYNEQFF. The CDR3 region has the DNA TGTGCCAGCAGCGTCGGGACTAGCGGGAGATACAATGAGCAGTTCTTC.